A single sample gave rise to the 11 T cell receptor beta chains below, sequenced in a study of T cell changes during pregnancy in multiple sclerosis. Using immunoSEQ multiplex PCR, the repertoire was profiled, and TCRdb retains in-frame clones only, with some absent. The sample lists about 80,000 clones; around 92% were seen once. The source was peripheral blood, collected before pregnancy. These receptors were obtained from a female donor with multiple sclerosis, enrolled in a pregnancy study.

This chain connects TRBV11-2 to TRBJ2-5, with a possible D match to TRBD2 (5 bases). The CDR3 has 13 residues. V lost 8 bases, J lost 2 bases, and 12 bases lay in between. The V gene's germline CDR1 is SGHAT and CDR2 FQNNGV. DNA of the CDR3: TGTGCCAGCGACCCGGGGATACAAGAGACCCAGTACTTC. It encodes CASDPGIQETQYF. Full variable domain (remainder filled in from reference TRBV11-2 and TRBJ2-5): EAGVAQSPRYKIIEKRQSVAFWCNPISGHATLYWYQQILGQGPKLLIQFQNNGVVDDSQLPKDRFSAERLKGVDSTLKIQPAKLEDSAVYLCASDPGIQETQYFGPGTRLLVL.

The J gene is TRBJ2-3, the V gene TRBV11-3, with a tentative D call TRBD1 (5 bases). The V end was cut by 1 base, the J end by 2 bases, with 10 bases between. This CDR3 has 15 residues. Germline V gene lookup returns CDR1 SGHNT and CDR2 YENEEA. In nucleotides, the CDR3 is TGTGCCAGCAGCTTAGGGACACTAACCACAGATACGCAGTATTTT. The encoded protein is CASSLGTLTTDTQYF. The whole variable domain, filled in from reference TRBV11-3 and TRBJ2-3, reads EAGVVQSPRYKIIEKKQPVAFWCNPISGHNTLYWYLQNLGQGPELLIRYENEEAVDDSQLPKDRFSAERLKGVDSTLKIQPAELGDSAVYLCASSLGTLTTDTQYFGPGTRLTVL.

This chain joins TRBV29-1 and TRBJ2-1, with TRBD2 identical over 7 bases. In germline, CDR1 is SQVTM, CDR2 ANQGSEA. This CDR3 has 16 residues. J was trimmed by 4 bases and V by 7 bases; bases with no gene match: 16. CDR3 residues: CSGEGASGLSYNEQFF. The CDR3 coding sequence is TGCAGCGGGGAGGGTGCTAGCGGATTGAGTTACAATGAGCAGTTCTTC.

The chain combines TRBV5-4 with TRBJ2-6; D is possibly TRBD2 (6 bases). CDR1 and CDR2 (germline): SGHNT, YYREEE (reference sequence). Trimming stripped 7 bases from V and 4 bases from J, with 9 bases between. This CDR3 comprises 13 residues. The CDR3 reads CASGGSGANVLTF. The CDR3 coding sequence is TGTGCCAGCGGGGGGAGCGGGGCCAACGTCCTGACTTTC.

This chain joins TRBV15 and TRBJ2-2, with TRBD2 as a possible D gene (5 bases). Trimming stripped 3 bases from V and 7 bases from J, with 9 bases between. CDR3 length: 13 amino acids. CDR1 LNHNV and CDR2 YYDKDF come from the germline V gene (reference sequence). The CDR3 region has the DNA TGTGCCACCAGCAGGGACTTTTACGGGGAGCTGTTTTTT. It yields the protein CATSRDFYGELFF.

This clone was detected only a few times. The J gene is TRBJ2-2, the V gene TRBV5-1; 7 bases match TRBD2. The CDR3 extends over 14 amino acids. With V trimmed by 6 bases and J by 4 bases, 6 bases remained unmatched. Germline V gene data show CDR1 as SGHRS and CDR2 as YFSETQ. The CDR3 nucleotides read TGCGCCAGCATGTCCGCGGGAGTCACCGGGGAGCTGTTTTTT. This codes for CASMSAGVTGELFF.

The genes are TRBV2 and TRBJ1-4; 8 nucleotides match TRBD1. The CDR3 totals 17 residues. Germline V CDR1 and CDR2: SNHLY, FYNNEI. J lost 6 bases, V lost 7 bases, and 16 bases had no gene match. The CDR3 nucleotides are TGTGCCAGCACTGCTGGGCTAGGACAGGGCACCGATGAAAAACTGTTTTTT. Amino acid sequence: CASTAGLGQGTDEKLFF.

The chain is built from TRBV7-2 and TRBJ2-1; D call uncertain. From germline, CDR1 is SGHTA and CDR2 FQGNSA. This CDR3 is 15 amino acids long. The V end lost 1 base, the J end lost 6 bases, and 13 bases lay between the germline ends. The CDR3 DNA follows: TGTGCCAGCAGCTTAGATCAGCGAACTATCAATGAGCAGTTCTTC. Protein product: CASSLDQRTINEQFF.

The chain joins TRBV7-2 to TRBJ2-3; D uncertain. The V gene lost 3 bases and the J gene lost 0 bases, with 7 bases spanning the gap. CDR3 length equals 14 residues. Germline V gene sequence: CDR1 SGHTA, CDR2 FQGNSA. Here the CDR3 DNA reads TGTGCCAGCAGCTTTAGCTTTAGCACAGATACGCAGTATTTT. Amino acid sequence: CASSFSFSTDTQYF. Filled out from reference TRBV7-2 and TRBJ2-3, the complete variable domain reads GAGVSQSPSNKVTEKGKDVELRCDPISGHTALYWYRQSLGQGLEFLIYFQGNSAPDKSGLPSDRFSAERTGGSVSTLTIQRTQQEDSAVYLCASSFSFSTDTQYFGPGTRLTVL.

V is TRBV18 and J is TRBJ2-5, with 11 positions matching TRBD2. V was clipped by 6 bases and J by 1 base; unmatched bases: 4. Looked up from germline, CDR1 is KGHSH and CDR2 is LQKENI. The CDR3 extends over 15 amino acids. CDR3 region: CASSPTSGVQETQYF. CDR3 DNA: TGTGCCAGCTCGCCGACTAGCGGGGTCCAAGAGACCCAGTACTTC.

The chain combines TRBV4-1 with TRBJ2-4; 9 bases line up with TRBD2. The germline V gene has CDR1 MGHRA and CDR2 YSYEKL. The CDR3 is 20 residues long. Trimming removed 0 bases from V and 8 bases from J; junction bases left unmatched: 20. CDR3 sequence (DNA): TGCGCCAGCAGCCAAGATTCAGGCGGGAGGGCCGAGGTTAGGTCGGACATTCAGTACTTC. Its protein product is CASSQDSGGRAEVRSDIQYF.